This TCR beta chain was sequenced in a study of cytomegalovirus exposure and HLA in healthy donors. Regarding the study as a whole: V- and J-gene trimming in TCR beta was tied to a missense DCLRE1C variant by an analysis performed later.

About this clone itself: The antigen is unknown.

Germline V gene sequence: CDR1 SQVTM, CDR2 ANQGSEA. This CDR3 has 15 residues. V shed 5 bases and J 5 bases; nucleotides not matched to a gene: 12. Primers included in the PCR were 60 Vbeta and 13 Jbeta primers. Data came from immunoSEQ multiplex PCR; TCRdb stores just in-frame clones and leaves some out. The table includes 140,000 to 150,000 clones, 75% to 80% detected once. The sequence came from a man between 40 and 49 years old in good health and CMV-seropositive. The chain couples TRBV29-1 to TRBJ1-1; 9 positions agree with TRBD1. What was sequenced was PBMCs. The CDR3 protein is CSVRPGTGPVTEAFF. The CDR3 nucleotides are TGCAGCGTTCGTCCCGGGACAGGGCCCGTGACTGAAGCTTTCTTT.